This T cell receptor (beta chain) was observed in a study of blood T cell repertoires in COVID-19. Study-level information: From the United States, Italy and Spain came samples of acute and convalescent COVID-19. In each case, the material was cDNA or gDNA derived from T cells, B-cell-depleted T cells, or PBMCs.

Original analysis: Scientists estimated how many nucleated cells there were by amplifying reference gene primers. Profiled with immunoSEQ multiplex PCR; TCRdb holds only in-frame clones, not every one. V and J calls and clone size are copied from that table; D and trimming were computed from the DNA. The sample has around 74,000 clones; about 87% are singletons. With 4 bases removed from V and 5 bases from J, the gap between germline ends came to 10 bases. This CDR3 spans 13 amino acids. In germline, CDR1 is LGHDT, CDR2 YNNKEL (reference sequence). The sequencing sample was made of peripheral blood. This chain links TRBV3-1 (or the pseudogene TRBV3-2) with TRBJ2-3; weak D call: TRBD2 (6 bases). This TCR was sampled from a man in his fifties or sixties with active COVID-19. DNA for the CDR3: TGTGCCAGCAGCCCACCGGGACTAGATACGCAGTATTTT. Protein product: CASSPPGLDTQYF.